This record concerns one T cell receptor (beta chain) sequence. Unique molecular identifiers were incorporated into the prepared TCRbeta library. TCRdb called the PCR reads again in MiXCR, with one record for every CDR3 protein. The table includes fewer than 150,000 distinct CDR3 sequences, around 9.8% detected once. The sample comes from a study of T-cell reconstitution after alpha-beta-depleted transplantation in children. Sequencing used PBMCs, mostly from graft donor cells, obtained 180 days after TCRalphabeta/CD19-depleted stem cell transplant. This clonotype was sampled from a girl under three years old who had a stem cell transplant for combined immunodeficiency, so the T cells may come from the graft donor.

Here the CDR3 DNA reads TGCAGTGCTAGAGATTGGAGGAAGGGGCAAGGGTCTGGGGCCAACGTCCTGACTTTC. This sequence encodes CSARDWRKGQGSGANVLTF. J is TRBJ2-6 and V is TRBV20-1; D may match TRBD1 or TRBD2 (5 bases each). The CDR3 runs 19 residues. CDR1 is DFQATT and CDR2 is SNEGSKA in the germline V gene (reference sequence). Trimming took off 0 bases at V and 1 base at J, with 19 bases between the two ends.